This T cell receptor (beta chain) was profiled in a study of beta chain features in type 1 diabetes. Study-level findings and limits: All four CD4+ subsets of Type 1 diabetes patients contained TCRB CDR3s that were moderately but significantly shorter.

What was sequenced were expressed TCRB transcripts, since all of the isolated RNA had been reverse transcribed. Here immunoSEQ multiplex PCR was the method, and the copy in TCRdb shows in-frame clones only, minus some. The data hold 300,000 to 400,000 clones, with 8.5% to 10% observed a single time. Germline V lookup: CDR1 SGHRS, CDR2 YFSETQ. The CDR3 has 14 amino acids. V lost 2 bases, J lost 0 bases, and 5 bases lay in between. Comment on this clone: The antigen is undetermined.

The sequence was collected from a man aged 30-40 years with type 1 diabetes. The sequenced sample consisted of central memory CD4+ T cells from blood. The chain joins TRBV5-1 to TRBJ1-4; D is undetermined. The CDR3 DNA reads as TGCGCCAGCAGCTTATACACAACTAATGAAAAACTGTTTTTT. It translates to CASSLYTTNEKLFF. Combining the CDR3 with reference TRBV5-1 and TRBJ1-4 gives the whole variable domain KAGVTQTPRYLIKTRGQQVTLSCSPISGHRSVSWYQQTPGQGLQFLFEYFSETQRNKGNFPGRFSGRQFSNSRSEMNVSTLELGDSALYLCASSLYTTNEKLFFGSGTQLSVL.